This T cell receptor beta chain was retrieved from a study of cytomegalovirus exposure and HLA in healthy donors. Overall study context: Earlier results showed 117 million unique TCR beta sequences derived from roughly 190 million T cells. Whole-study findings and limits: Later analysis identified a missense DCLRE1C variant that was linked to TCR beta V- and J-gene trimming. Through in vitro validation, three CMV-associated chains were shown to be specific for CMV antigens. Investigators reported fewer than 200 TCR beta chains as tied to cytomegalovirus.

The CDR3 totals 14 residues. With 3 bases removed from V and 11 bases from J, the gap between germline ends came to 16 bases. CDR1 is MGHDK and CDR2 is SYGVNS in the germline V gene. PCR involved 60 Vbeta and 13 Jbeta primers. The method was immunoSEQ multiplex PCR; TCRdb's version includes in-frame clones alone and lacks a portion of them. The table includes 150,000 or so clones, approximately 74% detected once. As regards this clone: What it binds is not known.

Sequencing was performed on PBMCs. The chain recombines TRBV25-1 with TRBJ1-4; D call uncertain. The receptor was derived from a man aged 18 to 30 in good health and CMV-seronegative. In nucleotides, the CDR3 is TGTGCCAGCAGTGACTTAGGACTAATGAGGAAACTGTTTTTT. Encoded protein: CASSDLGLMRKLFF.